This T cell receptor beta chain derives from a study of blood T cells in healthy people across ages. This clonotype was seen only a few times. What it recognizes is unknown. Next came a second PCR, run for about 6 to 12 cycles, which used a sample-barcoded 5' primer along with a J-beta primer mix. MiXCR was run by TCRdb on the 5' RACE reads, yielding one entry per CDR3 protein. The sample lists 1.5 million to 2 million distinct CDR3 sequences, roughly 27% occurring once. The CDR3 covers 13 residues. Looked up from germline, CDR1 is SQVTM and CDR2 is ANQGSEA. V dropped 4 bases and J dropped 2 bases, with 11 bases sitting between them. Every donor provided roughly 10 milliliters of peripheral blood. The study isolated at least 6.5 million PBMCs from each sample. The study's findings and limits: With age, beta diversity per million T cells declined roughly linearly, significantly by 30 to 50.

Sequenced: blood. The rearrangement joins TRBV29-1 to TRBJ1-2, with a weak D call TRBD1 (5 bases). The sequence derives from a woman aged 25 to 39 in good health. CDR3 DNA: TGCAGCGTTGGCAGGGAATCGAACTATGGCTACACCTTC. This gives the protein CSVGRESNYGYTF.